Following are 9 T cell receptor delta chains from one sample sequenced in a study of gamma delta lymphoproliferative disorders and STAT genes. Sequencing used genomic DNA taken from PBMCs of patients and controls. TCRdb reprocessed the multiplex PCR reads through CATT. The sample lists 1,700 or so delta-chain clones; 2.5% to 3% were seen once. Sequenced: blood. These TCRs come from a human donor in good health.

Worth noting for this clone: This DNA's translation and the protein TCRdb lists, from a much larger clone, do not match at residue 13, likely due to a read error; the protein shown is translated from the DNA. CDR3 nucleotide sequence: TGTGCCTGTGACACCGGCGTGTGCCTTGCCGCCTGGGGCACCCGACAGATGTTTTTC. It translates to CACDTGVCLAAWGTRQMFF. V usage is TRDV2 and J usage is TRDJ3; D possibly corresponds to TRDD3 (6 bases). The length of the CDR3 is 19 residues. Germline V CDR1 and CDR2: GEAIGNYY, EKD.

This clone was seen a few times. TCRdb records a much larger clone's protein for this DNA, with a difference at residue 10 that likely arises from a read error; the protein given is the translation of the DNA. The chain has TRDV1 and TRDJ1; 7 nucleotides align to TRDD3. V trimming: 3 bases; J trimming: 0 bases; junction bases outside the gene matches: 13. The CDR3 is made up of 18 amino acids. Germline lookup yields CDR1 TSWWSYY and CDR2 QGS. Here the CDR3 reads CALGDRPRGMQYTDKLIF. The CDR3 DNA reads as TGTGCTCTTGGGGACCGCCCCCGGGGGATGCAGTACACCGATAAACTCATCTTT.

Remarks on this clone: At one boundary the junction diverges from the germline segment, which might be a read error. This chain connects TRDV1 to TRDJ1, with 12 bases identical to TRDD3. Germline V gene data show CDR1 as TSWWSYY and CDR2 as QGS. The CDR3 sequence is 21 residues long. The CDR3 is CAFGETSPEYWGILYPDKLIF. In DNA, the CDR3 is TGTGCTTTTGGGGAGACGAGTCCCGAGTACTGGGGGATACTCTATCCCGATAAACTCATCTTT.

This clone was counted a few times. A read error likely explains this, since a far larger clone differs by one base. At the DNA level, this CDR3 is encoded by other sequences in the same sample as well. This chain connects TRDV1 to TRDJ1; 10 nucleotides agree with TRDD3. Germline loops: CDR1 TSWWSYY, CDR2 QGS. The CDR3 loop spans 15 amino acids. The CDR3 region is CALGVLLGDTDKLIF. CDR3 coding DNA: TGTGCTCTCGGGGTCCTACTGGGGGATACCGATAAACTCATCTTT.

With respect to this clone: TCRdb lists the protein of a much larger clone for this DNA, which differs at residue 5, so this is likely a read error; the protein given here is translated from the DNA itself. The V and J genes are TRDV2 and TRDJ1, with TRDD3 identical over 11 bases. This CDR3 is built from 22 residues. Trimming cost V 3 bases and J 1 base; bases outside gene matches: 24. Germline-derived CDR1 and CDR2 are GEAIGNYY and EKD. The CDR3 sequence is CACDALLVGGLGDTKATDKLIF. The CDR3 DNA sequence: TGTGCCTGTGACGCACTCCTGGTCGGCGGTCTGGGGGATACCAAGGCCACCGATAAACTCATCTTT.

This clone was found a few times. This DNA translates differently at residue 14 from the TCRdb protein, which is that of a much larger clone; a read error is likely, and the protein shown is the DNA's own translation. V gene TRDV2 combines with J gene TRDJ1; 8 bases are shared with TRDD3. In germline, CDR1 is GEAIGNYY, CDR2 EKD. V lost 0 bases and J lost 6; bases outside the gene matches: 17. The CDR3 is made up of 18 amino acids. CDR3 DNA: TGTGCCTGTGACACCGTAGGGCTGGGGGAAAACGGGGCCAATAAACTCATCTTT. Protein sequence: CACDTVGLGENGANKLIF.

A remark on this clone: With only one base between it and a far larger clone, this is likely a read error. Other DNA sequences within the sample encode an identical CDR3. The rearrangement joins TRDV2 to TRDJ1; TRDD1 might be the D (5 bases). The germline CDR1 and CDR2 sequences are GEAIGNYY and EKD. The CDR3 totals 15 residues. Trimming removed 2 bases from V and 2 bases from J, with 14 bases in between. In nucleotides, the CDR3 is TGTGCCTGTGACATAGGGAACAAATATACCGATAAACTCATCTTT. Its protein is CACDIGNKYTDKLIF.

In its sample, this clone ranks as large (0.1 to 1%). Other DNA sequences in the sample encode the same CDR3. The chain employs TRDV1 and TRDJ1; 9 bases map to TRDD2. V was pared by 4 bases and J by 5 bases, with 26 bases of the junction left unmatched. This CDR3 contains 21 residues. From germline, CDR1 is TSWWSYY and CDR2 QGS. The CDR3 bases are TGTGCTCTTGGGGTCCGGCCCCTTCCTACGACCTGTCCAGGGGAAGGGGATAAACTCATCTTT. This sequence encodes CALGVRPLPTTCPGEGDKLIF.

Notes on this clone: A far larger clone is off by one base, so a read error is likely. CDR3 in DNA: TGTGCCTGTGAGCTGCTGGGGGATAGGGCCAACAAGAGTCCGCGATACACCGATAAACTCATCTTT. Translated: CACELLGDRANKSPRYTDKLIF. The chain employs TRDV2 and TRDJ1, with 10 bases matching TRDD3. With 4 bases clipped from V and 0 bases from J, the junction kept 25 bases outside the gene matches. CDR1 GEAIGNYY and CDR2 EKD come from the germline V gene. The CDR3 covers 22 residues.